This T cell receptor (beta chain) came from a study of shared clonotypes between healthy human individuals. In the study overall: CD4 naive and CD4 memory each took three plates per donor, while CD8 naive took two and CD8 memory one. Study results and limitations: Compared with clonotypes that all four donors shared, non-shared clonotypes had lower generation probabilities.

Note on this clone: Its antigen remains unidentified.

The CDR3 has 13 amino acids. Per germline, CDR1 MGHDK and CDR2 SYGVNS. Trimming removed 8 bases from V and 4 bases from J, with 14 bases in between. A deep-level run was used for the assay. TCRdb's table, derived via immunoSEQ multiplex PCR, lists solely in-frame clones and lacks some. The table includes roughly 1,800,000 clones, just under 95% detected once. Selected positively for CCR7 and CD45RO-negative, naive CD8 cells excluded terminally differentiated effector memory CD45RA+ cells. Sample: naive CD8+ T cells sorted from blood. The V call is TRBV25-1, the J call TRBJ2-5; tentative D call: TRBD2 (7 bases). The sequence derives from a man between 18 and 35 years old in good health. DNA of the CDR3: TGTGCCAGCCAACAAGGGGGGGGAGAGACCCAGTACTTC. Protein product: CASQQGGGETQYF.